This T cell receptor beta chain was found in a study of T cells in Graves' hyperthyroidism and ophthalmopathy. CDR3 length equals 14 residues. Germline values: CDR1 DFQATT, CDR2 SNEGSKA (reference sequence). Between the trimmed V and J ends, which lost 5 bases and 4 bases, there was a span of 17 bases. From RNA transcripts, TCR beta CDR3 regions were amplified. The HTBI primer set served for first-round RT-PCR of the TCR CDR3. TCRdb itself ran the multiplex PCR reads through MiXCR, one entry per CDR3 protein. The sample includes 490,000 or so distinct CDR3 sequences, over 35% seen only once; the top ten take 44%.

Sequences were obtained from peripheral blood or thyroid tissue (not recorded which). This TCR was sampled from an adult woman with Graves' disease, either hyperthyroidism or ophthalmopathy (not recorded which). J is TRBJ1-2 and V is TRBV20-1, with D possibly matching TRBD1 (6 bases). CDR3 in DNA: TGCAGTGCTTCCTGGATAGGGGGAGGCTATGGCTACACCTTC. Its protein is CSASWIGGGYGYTF.